Below are 32 T cell receptor beta chains sequenced from a single sample in a study of shared T cell receptors in the human thymus. Measured with immunoSEQ multiplex PCR; TCRdb has only the in-frame clones, and not every one. The data show about 380,000 clones, more than 85% seen once. Sequencing input: thymocytes. The receptors were gathered from a human donor.

The gene calls are TRBV28 and TRBJ2-7; D is unclear. The CDR3 has 16 residues. V gave up 3 bases and J gave up 0 bases, with 15 bases separating them. From germline, CDR1 is MDHEN and CDR2 SYDVKM. The CDR3: CASSFPIPSSSYEQYF. The CDR3 DNA follows: TGTGCCAGCAGTTTTCCAATTCCTTCAAGCTCCTACGAGCAGTACTTC.

This rearrangement joins TRBV27 to TRBJ1-3; possibly TRBD1 for D (5 bases). CDR3 length: 15 amino acids. Trimming cost V 3 bases and J 0 bases, with 9 bases left between them. CDR1 is MNHEY and CDR2 is SMNVEV in the germline V gene (reference sequence). CDR3: CASSLSGTSGNTIYF. CDR3 sequence (DNA): TGTGCCAGCAGTTTGTCCGGGACCTCTGGAAACACCATATATTTT.

The chain couples TRBV5-1 to TRBJ1-2; TRBD1 matches at 9 bases. The germline V gene has CDR1 SGHRS and CDR2 YFSETQ. V gave up 6 bases and J gave up 3 bases; unmatched junction bases: 24. This CDR3 is 20 amino acids long. The CDR3 DNA reads TGCGCCAGCACCTTCGGACCTGGAGGACAGGGGCCTAGTTTTGACTATGGCTACACCTTC. Its translation is CASTFGPGGQGPSFDYGYTF.

This clone was seen a single time. The CDR3 DNA follows: TGTGCCAGCAGGGAGGGACAGGGTAACACCTTC. Translating gives CASREGQGNTF. The J gene is TRBJ1-2, the V gene TRBV5-4; 9 bases are a match to TRBD1. The V gene end was trimmed by 5 bases and the J gene end by 12 bases; junction bases not matched to a gene: 5. The CDR3 contains 11 residues. Germline lookup yields CDR1 SGHNT and CDR2 YYREEE (reference sequence). Looking up the rest from reference TRBV5-4 and TRBJ1-2 gives the full variable domain: ETGVTQSPTHLIKTRGQQVTLRCSSQSGHNTVSWYQQALGQGPQFIFQYYREEENGRGNFPPRFSGLQFPNYSSELNVNALELDDSALYLCASREGQGNTFGSGTRLTVV.

V gene TRBV7-9 combines with J gene TRBJ1-2; D perhaps matches TRBD1 (6 bases). CDR3 length: 19 residues. CDR1 is SEHNR, CDR2 FQNEAQ, per germline (reference sequence). Trimming left V 0 bases short and J 2 bases short, with 22 bases between. The CDR3: CASSLAPGAGGLRNYGYTF. CDR3 DNA: TGTGCCAGCAGCTTAGCGCCCGGGGCGGGGGGGCTAAGAAACTATGGCTACACCTTC.

The rearrangement uses TRBV7-8 and TRBJ2-3, with 9 bases aligning to TRBD2. V dropped 5 bases and J dropped 1; count of bases not matched to a gene: 4. This CDR3 comprises 15 residues. CDR1 SGHVS and CDR2 FQNEAQ come from the germline V gene. CDR3 coding DNA: TGTGCCAGCAGCCCGCGGACTAGCGGCACAGATACGCAGTATTTT. Translated, it gives CASSPRTSGTDTQYF.

V and J are TRBV9 and TRBJ2-5, with D possibly being TRBD1 (6 bases). Trimming shortened V by 3 bases and J by 5 bases, and 17 bases separated the two germline ends. This CDR3 is 15 amino acids long. Germline CDR1 SGDLS, CDR2 YYNGEE. The CDR3 nucleotides read TGTGCCAGCAGCGGTTCCAGGGGCCCTGGGGAGACCCAGTACTTC. Amino acid sequence: CASSGSRGPGETQYF.

This chain joins TRBV10-3 and TRBJ2-7; perhaps TRBD2 as D (6 bases). V lost 0 bases and J 4 bases, leaving 10 bases between the germline ends. Germline V gives CDR1 ENHRY, CDR2 SYGVKD. CDR3 length: 14 residues. The CDR3 DNA reads TGTGCCATCAGTGAGTCGATTCGGGAGTACGAGCAGTACTTC. It encodes CAISESIREYEQYF.

The chain links TRBV12-5 to TRBJ1-3; D is unclear. The V end was cut by 0 bases, the J end by 0 bases, with 18 bases between. The germline CDR1 and CDR2 sequences are LGHNT and FRNRAP. The CDR3 length is 19 residues. For the CDR3, the DNA is TGTGCTAGTGGTTTGGTACTGTGCAGGTTCCCGCTCTCTGGAAACACCATATATTTT. Translated, it gives CASGLVLCRFPLSGNTIYF.

The chain carries TRBV28 and TRBJ2-7, with 9 bases lining up with TRBD1. The length of the CDR3 is 14 residues. Germline trimming cut 6 bases from V and 6 bases from J; bases unmatched to any gene: 9. In germline, CDR1 is MDHEN, CDR2 SYDVKM. CDR3 loop: CASSKDRGPSEQYF. The CDR3 coding sequence is TGTGCCAGCAGCAAGGACAGGGGCCCATCCGAGCAGTACTTC.

This sequence joins TRBV7-8 and TRBJ2-7; TRBD1 aligns across 7 bases. This CDR3 comprises 13 residues. V gave up 4 bases and J gave up 0 bases; unmatched junction bases: 0. CDR1 is SGHVS and CDR2 is FQNEAQ in the germline V gene. This CDR3 reads CASSWTGSYEQYF. CDR3 in DNA: TGTGCCAGCAGCTGGACAGGCTCCTACGAGCAGTACTTC. The variable domain in full, with the rest retrieved from reference TRBV7-8 and TRBJ2-7, is GAGVSQSPRYKVAKRGQDVALRCDPISGHVSLFWYQQALGQGPEFLTYFQNEAQLDKSGLPSDRFFAERPEGSVSTLKIQRTQQEDSAVYLCASSWTGSYEQYFGPGTRLTVT.

The chain is built from TRBV28 and TRBJ1-1; TRBD1 is a possible D gene (5 bases). This CDR3 spans 17 amino acids. Germline V lookup: CDR1 MDHEN, CDR2 SYDVKM. Trimming removed 2 bases at V and 1 base at J, with 17 bases between. CDR3 in amino acids: CASSLPPTKGKNTEAFF. CDR3 nucleotides: TGTGCCAGCAGTTTACCACCTACGAAGGGGAAGAACACTGAAGCTTTCTTT.

The chain joins TRBV30 to TRBJ2-4, with a tentative D call TRBD1 (6 bases). Trimming removed 2 bases at V and 2 bases at J, with 16 bases between. The CDR3 consists of 16 residues. The germline V gene encodes CDR1 GTSNPN and CDR2 SVGIG (reference sequence). The CDR3: CAWSPQGMYPKNIQYF. The DNA for the CDR3 is TGTGCCTGGAGTCCCCAGGGGATGTATCCCAAAAACATTCAGTACTTC.

The chain combines TRBV7-3 with TRBJ2-3; tentative D call: TRBD2 (6 bases). The CDR3 is made up of 17 amino acids. V lost 6 bases and J 0 bases, leaving 19 bases between the germline ends. Germline CDR1 reads SGHTA; CDR2 reads FQGTGA. The CDR3 loop is CASSPMGRERSTDTQYF. In DNA form, the CDR3 reads TGTGCCAGCAGTCCAATGGGACGGGAGAGGAGCACAGATACGCAGTATTTT.

The genes are TRBV7-9 and TRBJ2-7; maybe TRBD1 (6 bases). This CDR3 region has 11 residues. Germline-derived CDR1 and CDR2 are SEHNR and FQNEAQ (reference sequence). V was pared by 4 bases and J by 5 bases, with 6 bases between. This CDR3 reads CASSSGDEQYF. For the CDR3, the DNA is TGTGCCAGCAGCTCAGGGGACGAGCAGTACTTC.

This chain uses TRBV7-3 with TRBJ2-7, with 10 bases matching TRBD2. V was pared by 5 bases and J by 0 bases, with 7 bases of the junction left unmatched. The CDR3 loop spans 16 amino acids. From germline, CDR1 is SGHTA and CDR2 FQGTGA. This chain's CDR3 is CASSPTGLALSYEQYF. The CDR3 DNA is TGTGCCAGCAGCCCCACGGGACTAGCGCTCTCCTACGAGCAGTACTTC.

The rearrangement links TRBV10-3 to TRBJ2-5, with D tentatively TRBD1 or TRBD2 (6 bases each). Germline loops: CDR1 ENHRY, CDR2 SYGVKD. This CDR3 comprises 15 residues. V shed 6 bases and J shed 5 bases, with 19 bases lying between them. DNA of the CDR3: TGTGCCATCAGGGAGGGGGTCCGGGCGACGGAGACCCAGTACTTC. Amino acids: CAIREGVRATETQYF.

The J gene is TRBJ2-7, the V gene TRBV29-1, with a possible D match to TRBD2 (8 bases). The V end lost 3 bases, the J end lost 3 bases, and 12 bases lay between the germline ends. CDR1 SQVTM and CDR2 ANQGSEA come from the germline V gene. This CDR3 spans 13 amino acids. The CDR3 sequence: CSVDSGDSYEQYF. In nucleotides, the CDR3 is TGCAGCGTTGATAGCGGGGACAGCTACGAGCAGTACTTC.

V and J are TRBV19 and TRBJ1-4, with D perhaps TRBD1 (6 bases). The CDR3 contains 15 residues. V lost 4 bases, J lost 3 bases, and 12 bases lay in between. CDR1 is LNHDA and CDR2 is SQIVND in the germline V gene (reference sequence). CDR3 coding DNA: TGTGCCAGTAGTAAAAGGGGGACATCTAATGAAAAACTGTTTTTT. Residues: CASSKRGTSNEKLFF.

This chain links TRBV19 with TRBJ2-2; D gene ambiguous. This CDR3 is 15 amino acids long. Trimming stripped 0 bases from V and 3 bases from J, with 8 bases between. The germline V gene has CDR1 LNHDA and CDR2 SQIVND (reference sequence). The CDR3 DNA reads as TGTGCCAGTAGTATAGATCTCCGGGACACCGGGGAGCTGTTTTTT. Its protein is CASSIDLRDTGELFF.

The chain uses TRBV4-2 and TRBJ2-3, with 10 bases matching TRBD2. Germline V gene lookup returns CDR1 LGHNA and CDR2 YNFKEQ. The CDR3 extends over 19 amino acids. V was clipped by 1 base and J by 9 bases; unmatched bases: 19. The CDR3 DNA follows: TGTGCCAGCAGCCAAGTCTCTAGCGGGAGAGGTGGTAACGTTGAGACGCAGTATTTT. Amino acid sequence: CASSQVSSGRGGNVETQYF.

The chain joins TRBV10-1 to TRBJ2-5, with D perhaps TRBD1 (6 bases). The CDR3 totals 17 residues. Per the germline V gene, CDR1 is WNHNN and CDR2 is SYGVQD (reference sequence). With 2 bases removed from V and 2 bases from J, the gap between germline ends came to 18 bases. The CDR3 region is CASSERGHTENQETQYF. CDR3 DNA: TGCGCCAGCAGTGAGAGGGGACACACGGAGAATCAAGAGACCCAGTACTTC.

The chain recombines TRBV19 with TRBJ2-5; tentative D call: TRBD2 (6 bases). V gave up 3 bases and J gave up 5 bases, with 10 bases separating them. CDR3 size: 13 residues. The germline V gene has CDR1 LNHDA and CDR2 SQIVND (reference sequence). The CDR3 sequence is CASSILARETQYF. As DNA, the CDR3 is TGTGCCAGTAGTATCCTAGCGAGGGAGACCCAGTACTTC.

V usage is TRBV9 and J usage is TRBJ2-5, with TRBD2 matching over 8 bases. The germline V gene has CDR1 SGDLS and CDR2 YYNGEE. The CDR3 extends over 15 amino acids. V dropped 3 bases and J dropped 5; count of bases not matched to a gene: 9. CDR3 sequence: CASSGSGVRRETQYF. CDR3 nucleotide sequence: TGTGCCAGCAGCGGTAGCGGGGTAAGAAGGGAGACCCAGTACTTC.

V is TRBV4-2 and J is TRBJ2-2; 11 bases match TRBD1. V lost 6 bases, J lost 7 bases, and 4 bases stayed unmatched. Germline CDR1 and CDR2: LGHNA and YNFKEQ. The CDR3 covers 14 residues. CDR3 coding DNA: TGTGCCAGCAGAGGACAGGGGGCAGGCGGGGAGCTGTTTTTT. Protein sequence: CASRGQGAGGELFF.

The chain employs TRBV28 and TRBJ2-7; tentatively, D is TRBD2 (5 bases). The ends were cut back, 4 bases at V and 0 bases at J, with 16 bases in the middle. Germline assignment: CDR1 MDHEN and CDR2 SYDVKM. This CDR3 has 16 residues. The CDR3 bases are TGTGCCAGCAGTTCGGGCGAAGAGGGAAGCTCCTACGAGCAGTACTTC. Protein: CASSSGEEGSSYEQYF.

The V and J genes are TRBV18 and TRBJ1-5; D possibly corresponds to TRBD1 (5 bases). Between the trimmed V and J ends, which lost 3 bases and 13 bases, there was a span of 16 bases. Germline-derived CDR1 and CDR2 are KGHSH and LQKENI. The length of the CDR3 is 13 residues. The CDR3 DNA is TGTGCCAGCTCACCGAGAGGGGCAGGTGGGCAGCATTTT. Translation gives CASSPRGAGGQHF.

This chain's CDR3 is CATCGDRNTEAFF. In DNA, the CDR3 is TGTGCCACTTGTGGGGACAGGAACACTGAAGCTTTCTTT. This sequence joins TRBV15 and TRBJ1-1, with 7 bases that match TRBD1. Germline V gene data show CDR1 as LNHNV and CDR2 as YYDKDF (reference sequence). The trim removed 9 bases at V and 1 base at J, leaving 5 bases unmatched. CDR3 length equals 13 residues.

The genes are TRBV2 and TRBJ2-5; TRBD2 agrees at 8 bases. The length of the CDR3 is 15 residues. CDR1 is SNHLY, CDR2 FYNNEI, per germline. Germline trimming cut 7 bases from V and 2 bases from J; bases unmatched to any gene: 9. CDR3 residues: CASTDRGGSQETQYF. CDR3 coding DNA: TGTGCCAGCACCGATCGCGGGGGGTCACAAGAGACCCAGTACTTC. The full variable domain, rest sourced from reference TRBV2 and TRBJ2-5, is EPEVTQTPSHQVTQMGQEVILRCVPISNHLYFYWYRQILGQKVEFLVSFYNNEISEKSEIFDDQFSVERPDGSNFTLKIRSTKLEDSAMYFCASTDRGGSQETQYFGPGTRLLVL.

The rearrangement uses TRBV29-1 and TRBJ2-2; tentative D call: TRBD2 (6 bases). V was trimmed by 7 bases and J by 0 bases, leaving 18 bases between them. The CDR3 is 16 amino acids. CDR1 is SQVTM, CDR2 ANQGSEA, per germline. CDR3 region: CSALNWTITNTGELFF. The CDR3 coding sequence is TGCAGCGCTCTAAACTGGACTATTACGAACACCGGGGAGCTGTTTTTT.

The J gene is TRBJ2-5, the V gene TRBV28; 9 bases match TRBD1. CDR1 is MDHEN and CDR2 is SYDVKM in the germline V gene. J gave up 4 bases and V 8 bases, and 14 bases lay outside the gene matches. CDR3 length: 16 amino acids. CDR3 residues: CASSQRNRGRRETQYF. The CDR3 DNA follows: TGTGCCAGCTCCCAGAGAAACAGGGGGCGGAGAGAGACCCAGTACTTC.

The rearrangement joins TRBV30 to TRBJ1-1; 11 nucleotides line up with TRBD1. Germline CDR1 GTSNPN, CDR2 SVGIG (reference sequence). The CDR3 extends over 15 amino acids. Germline trimming cut 3 bases from V and 7 bases from J; bases unmatched to any gene: 10. The CDR3 coding sequence is TGTGCCTGGAGCCGTCCGGGACAGGGGGTTGTTGAAGCTTTCTTT. This sequence encodes CAWSRPGQGVVEAFF.